These 20 T cell receptor beta chains were sequenced from one sample in a study of T cell responses to AZD1222 COVID-19 vaccine. Only in-frame clones appear in the TCRdb table, and some are missing; sequencing was by immunoSEQ multiplex PCR. The sample carries about 180,000 clones, 75% to 90% recorded once. Sequenced material: peripheral blood, taken 28 days after the second dose of the MenACWY control vaccine. All receptors derive from an adult who received the MenACWY meningococcal vaccine as a control.

This sequence joins TRBV2 and TRBJ2-5, with 11 positions matching TRBD1. Germline lookup yields CDR1 SNHLY and CDR2 FYNNEI. The CDR3 runs to 14 residues. V lost 6 bases to trimming and J lost 5 bases; unmatched junction nucleotides: 5. The CDR3 reads CASRGTGGMETQYF. CDR3 coding DNA: TGTGCCAGCAGGGGGACAGGGGGTATGGAGACCCAGTACTTC.

The rearrangement uses TRBV10-1 and TRBJ2-3; D might be TRBD2 (7 bases). The CDR3 is made up of 15 amino acids. Trimming removed 2 bases from V and 3 bases from J, with 12 bases in between. Germline CDR1 is WNHNN and CDR2 is SYGVQD (reference sequence). Here the CDR3 reads CASSETGGRTDTQYF. The CDR3 DNA reads TGCGCCAGCAGTGAGACGGGGGGCCGGACAGATACGCAGTATTTT.

V usage is TRBV19 and J usage is TRBJ2-5; 8 positions agree with TRBD2. Per germline, CDR1 LNHDA and CDR2 SQIVND (reference sequence). The CDR3 has 14 residues. J was trimmed by 9 bases and V by 2 bases; bases with no gene match: 8. The CDR3 coding sequence is TGTGCCAGTAGTATATCCGGGAGGGCTACGGCCCAGTACTTC. It specifies CASSISGRATAQYF.

CDR3 sequence (DNA): TGTGCCAGCAGTTACGGCCAGCGGTTGGGCTACACCTTC. Translating it yields CASSYGQRLGYTF. The chain recombines TRBV6-5 with TRBJ1-2; D is ambiguous. The germline V gene has CDR1 MNHEY and CDR2 SVGAGI. The CDR3 runs 13 residues. V was trimmed by 2 bases and J by 8 bases, leaving 12 bases between them.

The V call is TRBV28, the J call TRBJ2-7; 9 positions agree with TRBD2. V gave up 4 bases and J gave up 2 bases; unmatched junction bases: 9. The germline V gene encodes CDR1 MDHEN and CDR2 SYDVKM. This CDR3 contains 16 residues. DNA for the CDR3: TGTGCCAGCAGTTCTGGCTCTAGCGGGGCACCCTACGAGCAGTACTTC. Protein sequence: CASSSGSSGAPYEQYF.

The CDR3 loop is CASSPRTGLTGELFF. The CDR3 DNA follows: TGTGCCAGCTCACCACGCACGGGTCTCACCGGGGAGCTGTTTTTT. The gene calls are TRBV18 and TRBJ2-2; D is uncertain. The germline V gene has CDR1 KGHSH and CDR2 LQKENI. This CDR3 is built from 15 residues. Trimming stripped 1 base from V and 4 bases from J, with 10 bases between.

The table lists this clone with a count of one. V is TRBV19 and J is TRBJ1-5; D is possibly TRBD1 (5 bases). CDR3 length equals 14 residues. CDR1 is LNHDA and CDR2 is SQIVND in the germline V gene (reference sequence). Trimming removed 3 bases at V and 5 bases at J, with 11 bases between. In DNA, the CDR3 is TGTGCCAGTAGTATTCAGGGATCCCATCAGCCCCAGCATTTT. Amino acids: CASSIQGSHQPQHF. The whole variable domain, remainder taken from reference TRBV19 and TRBJ1-5, is DGGITQSPKYLFRKEGQNVTLSCEQNLNHDAMYWYRQDPGQGLRLIYYSQIVNDFQKGDIAEGYSVSREKKESFPLTVTSAQKNPTAFYLCASSIQGSHQPQHFGDGTRLSIL.

As to this clone: Since no conserved phenylalanine or tryptophan closes the CDR3, a read error is the likely cause. No DNA is shown, since the ends of the CDR3 on it are uncertain; the CDR3 is the one TCRdb lists. The rearrangement links TRBV28 to TRBJ1-2; TRBD1 is taken as the D call from the table, unchecked against the DNA. The CDR3 totals 11 residues, both ends included. CDR1 is MDHEN and CDR2 is SYDVKM in the germline V gene. The CDR3 protein is CASRDRARLFS.

This chain joins TRBV25-1 and TRBJ2-7; D is perhaps TRBD1 (5 bases). Trimming shortened V by 1 base and J by 5 bases, and 18 bases separated the two germline ends. The CDR3 has 16 amino acids. Germline loops: CDR1 MGHDK, CDR2 SYGVNS. Written as DNA, the CDR3 is TGTGCCAGCAGTGAATGGGGCGCCGGTGCGAGCCACGAGCAGTACTTC. This translates into CASSEWGAGASHEQYF.

This clone was seen only once. This chain links TRBV11-3 with TRBJ1-2; the match to TRBD1 covers 7 bases. J was trimmed by 6 bases and V by 6 bases; bases with no gene match: 10. The CDR3 has 14 residues. Germline V gives CDR1 SGHNT, CDR2 YENEEA. For the CDR3, the DNA is TGTGCCAGCAGGAGCGACAGGGTCTGGAATGGCTACACCTTC. Protein: CASRSDRVWNGYTF.

This chain connects TRBV27 to TRBJ1-1; TRBD1 matches 7 bases. Per the germline V gene, CDR1 is MNHEY and CDR2 is SMNVEV (reference sequence). The CDR3 has 13 amino acids. Losses at the gene ends were 5 bases for V and 4 bases for J; bases not matched to a gene: 4. This CDR3 reads CASSPTGRTEAFF. The DNA of the CDR3 is TGTGCCAGCAGTCCGACAGGGCGCACTGAAGCTTTCTTT.

The V and J genes are TRBV6-1 and TRBJ1-5; D might be TRBD1 (5 bases). Germline values: CDR1 MNHNS, CDR2 SASEGT. CDR3 length equals 15 residues. Trimming took off 3 bases at V and 6 bases at J, with 15 bases between the two ends. The CDR3 bases are TGTGCCAGCAGTGATTGGACAATTGAGGGTCAGCCCCAGCATTTT. Protein sequence: CASSDWTIEGQPQHF.

V is TRBV28 and J is TRBJ1-3; maybe TRBD1 (5 bases). CDR3 length equals 17 residues. Germline V gene sequence: CDR1 MDHEN, CDR2 SYDVKM. The V and J ends lost 6 bases and 0 bases respectively, with 18 bases between them. CDR3: CASRLQGGRGSGNTIYF. For the CDR3, the DNA is TGTGCCAGCAGGCTTCAGGGCGGAAGGGGCTCTGGAAACACCATATATTTT.

The gene calls are TRBV7-2 and TRBJ1-3; perhaps TRBD1 as D (5 bases). V was trimmed by 3 bases and J by 0 bases, leaving 9 bases between them. The V gene's germline CDR1 is SGHTA and CDR2 FQGNSA. This CDR3 is 15 amino acids long. The CDR3 coding sequence is TGTGCCAGCAGCTTGTGGGGGAGCTCTGGAAACACCATATATTTT. This codes for CASSLWGSSGNTIYF.

The chain uses TRBV9 and TRBJ2-2, with D tentatively TRBD1 (5 bases). The CDR3 runs to 14 residues. Germline V CDR1 and CDR2: SGDLS, YYNGEE. V was trimmed by 1 base and J by 4 bases, leaving 8 bases between them. This CDR3 is CASSVPGSTGELFF. In nucleotides, the CDR3 is TGTGCCAGCAGCGTACCAGGGTCCACCGGGGAGCTGTTTTTT.

This clone has only one observation. The chain joins TRBV9 to TRBJ1-2; D is possibly TRBD1 (5 bases). V lost 3 bases to trimming and J lost 0 bases, with 18 bases between them. Germline V gives CDR1 SGDLS, CDR2 YYNGEE. There are 17 residues in the CDR3. CDR3 nucleotides: TGTGCCAGCAGCGGATGGGGAGACAGCGCCTCTAACTATGGCTACACCTTC. Its translation is CASSGWGDSASNYGYTF.

The chain employs TRBV5-1 and TRBJ2-1; a possible D gene is TRBD2 (6 bases). Germline V gene data show CDR1 as SGHRS and CDR2 as YFSETQ. The length of the CDR3 is 19 residues. The V end was cut by 4 bases, the J end by 2 bases, with 25 bases between. This chain's CDR3 is CASSRTNSGWRVPYNEQFF. The CDR3 coding sequence is TGCGCCAGCAGCCGAACCAACAGCGGGTGGAGGGTCCCCTACAATGAGCAGTTCTTC.

The V call is TRBV4-2, the J call TRBJ1-2; D is undetermined. The ends were cut back, 3 bases at V and 2 bases at J, with 13 bases in the middle. This CDR3 has 15 residues. Germline-derived CDR1 and CDR2 are LGHNA and YNFKEQ. CDR3 amino acids: CASSQGIESNYGYTF. The DNA of the CDR3 is TGTGCCAGCAGCCAGGGTATTGAATCGAACTATGGCTACACCTTC.

This clone was seen only a few times. V is TRBV6-5 and J is TRBJ2-7, with 8 bases that match TRBD2. The trim removed 0 bases at V and 0 bases at J, leaving 1 base unmatched. CDR1 and CDR2 (germline): MNHEY, SVGAGI. The CDR3 contains 15 residues. The CDR3 reads CASSYSLAGSYEQYF. For the CDR3, the DNA is TGTGCCAGCAGTTACTCTCTAGCGGGCTCCTACGAGCAGTACTTC.

The chain recombines TRBV28 with TRBJ1-5, with D possibly matching TRBD1 (5 bases). Per the germline V gene, CDR1 is MDHEN and CDR2 is SYDVKM. There are 14 residues in the CDR3. V was trimmed by 6 bases and J by 0 bases, leaving 9 bases between them. CDR3 loop: CASSRTNSNQPQHF. The CDR3 DNA sequence: TGTGCCAGCAGCCGGACAAATAGCAATCAGCCCCAGCATTTT.